This TCR beta chain was captured in a study of identical twins (dated by TCRdb to 2016 to 2017). Background on the whole study: To test whether fetal clonotypes persist, this study deep-sequenced TCR alpha and beta repertoires from monozygotic twins, from unrelated adults of various ages, and from cord blood. To rule out contamination, replicate twin experiments were performed at different times with different library preparation protocols.

Every donor was a healthy Caucasian. Three pairs of female monozygotic twins, all aged roughly 18 to 29 years, were included in the twin cohort. Peripheral blood mononuclear cells were the source from which RNA for the TCR libraries was isolated. General findings and caveats noted by the study authors: In beta out-of-frame sequences, excess twin sharing was weaker, because having fewer shared sequences lowered the signal-to-noise ratio. Because the same donors could not be followed over many years, conclusions were based on cross-sectional statistical analysis. Zero-insertion analyses could be partly confounded by invariant T cells such as MAIT and iNKT, although diverse VJ usage argued against such confounding for most clonotypes. Recombination models systematically underestimated out-of-frame TCR alpha sharing in monozygotic twins but agreed with sharing between unrelated individuals. Fewer insertions were carried by abundant cord blood beta clonotypes, a similar but weaker trend appeared in young adult naive repertoires, and no such trend appeared in memory repertoires. Out-of-frame TCR alpha sequences shared between twins showed an excess of low generation-probability sequences compared with coincidental sharing between unrelated individuals.

The method behind the library was 5' RACE. Sequencing used an Illumina HiSeq 2000. Template switching introduced a universal primer binding site; the final cDNA contained a unique molecular identifier, enabling accurate counting of TCR cDNA molecules. First-strand cDNA for TCR alpha and beta chains was synthesized from specific primers in the conserved constant-segment region. To control for contamination, every cDNA library was double barcoded, receiving both a SMART-Mk sample barcode and Illumina barcodes. TruSeq adapter sequences, together with Illumina sample barcodes, were added in two successive PCR steps. TCR alpha and beta cDNA libraries were sequenced on the Illumina HiSeq platform with custom primers. Under the source paper's analysis protocol: Unique molecular identifiers were extracted from raw reads with MiGEC, and CDR3 positions were determined with MiXCR. Recombination models were inferred per individual with the repgenHMM and IGoR tools using an EM algorithm. Shared clonotype analysis was performed with the tcR package in R, normalizing sharing by the product of cloneset sizes. Out-of-frame nonproductive sequences were analyzed to study raw recombination free of thymic and clonal selection effects. The public reads were reanalyzed by TCRdb: fastp trimming at Q25, MiXCR alignment, in-frame beta chains only. Rows matching on CDR3 protein sequence are summarized as one entry with the most common DNA and genes. TCRdb, not the authors, supplied the V and J calls. The sample data list some 900,000 distinct CDR3 sequences, and roughly an eighth of these were observed just once. The top ten constitute roughly 1.5% of the sample.

This clonotype was found a few times. No cognate antigen has been identified for it. No base quality values were provided; no much bigger clone lies one nucleotide off. Its CDR3 holds 17 amino acids, cysteine through phenylalanine. Only the CDR3 DNA stays, 51 bases, in frame from base 1. Per the germline V gene, KGHSH is the CDR1 and LQKENI is the CDR2. V and J are truncated by 0 bases and 0 bases respectively, leaving an intervening sequence of 11 bases. The same sample was also used in a study of yellow fever vaccine responses in identical twins. From that second study: According to the authors, the vaccine-induced T cell response in identical twins seemed to be partly convergent and partly specific to each individual. In the study, vaccine-responding T cell clones were precisely tracked in identical twins.

The sequence came from a young woman in good health. Recombination joined TRBV18 with TRBJ2-2, and the D gene may be TRBD2, 7 bases matching. What was sequenced was PBMCs. The CDR3 amino acid sequence is: CASSPPRGGANTGELFF. The sequenced DNA is TGTGCCAGCTCACCACCGAGGGGGGGCGCGAACACCGGGGAGCTGTTTTTT.